A single TCR beta chain is shown here with its context. The sample comes from a study of blood T cell repertoires in COVID-19. Overall study: Specimens from acute and convalescent COVID-19 originated in the United States, Italy and Spain. T cells, B-cell-depleted T cells, or PBMCs provided the cDNA or gDNA that served as material.

Trimming removed 2 bases at V and 2 bases at J, with 9 bases between. The CDR3 loop spans 14 amino acids. Per the germline V gene, CDR1 is SGHAT and CDR2 is FQNNGV. Authors' data handling: Counts of nucleated cells, estimated from reference gene primer amplification, were obtained. Here immunoSEQ multiplex PCR was the method, and the copy in TCRdb shows in-frame clones only, minus some. D and trimming were read from the DNA, whereas the V and J calls and clone size are those reported in that table. The sample has more than 70,000 clones, about 90% seen once. This TCR was recovered from a woman between 50 and 59 years old with active or convalescent COVID-19. Sequences were obtained from peripheral blood. V and J are TRBV11-2 and TRBJ1-2; TRBD1 is a possible D gene (5 bases). As DNA, the CDR3 is TGTGCCAGCAGCTTAACCAGGGCGAACTATGGCTACACCTTC. Protein sequence: CASSLTRANYGYTF.